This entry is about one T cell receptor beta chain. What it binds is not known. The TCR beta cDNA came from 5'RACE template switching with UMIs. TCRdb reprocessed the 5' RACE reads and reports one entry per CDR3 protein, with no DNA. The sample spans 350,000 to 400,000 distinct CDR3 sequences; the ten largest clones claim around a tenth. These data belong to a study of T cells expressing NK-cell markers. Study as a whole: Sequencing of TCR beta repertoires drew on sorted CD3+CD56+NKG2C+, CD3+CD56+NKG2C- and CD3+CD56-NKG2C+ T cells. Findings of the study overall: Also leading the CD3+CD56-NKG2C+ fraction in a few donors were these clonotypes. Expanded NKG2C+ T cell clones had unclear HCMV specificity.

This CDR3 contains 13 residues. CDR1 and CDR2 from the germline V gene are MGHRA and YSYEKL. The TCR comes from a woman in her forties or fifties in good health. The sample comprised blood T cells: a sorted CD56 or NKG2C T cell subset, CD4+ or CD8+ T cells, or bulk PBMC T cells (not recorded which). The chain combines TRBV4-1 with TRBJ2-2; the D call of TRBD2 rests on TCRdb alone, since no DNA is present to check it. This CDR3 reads CASGLAGSGELFF.